This is a list of T cell receptor beta chains from one sample in a study of control samples from healthy donors and cancer patients. Assay: immunoSEQ multiplex PCR; the TCRdb copy retains only in-frame clones and omits some. The table lists under 300,000 clones, approximately 80% of them singletons. Sequenced sample: PBMCs. The origin of the receptors is a woman aged 55-75 years with lung cancer. Both conserved end residues are trimmed from each CDR3. The size entry is marked missing in some rows and otherwise reads once, few, many or a size class.

clone_size: .; v_call: TRBV5-1; j_call: TRBJ1-5; cdr3_aa: ASSSDGNQPQH
clone_size: .; v_call: TRBV3-1/TRBV3-2; j_call: TRBJ1-2; cdr3_aa: ASSKARGGGYT
clone_size: .; v_call: TRBV7-9; j_call: TRBJ2-7; cdr3_aa: ASSLGFLYEQY
clone_size: .; v_call: TRBV19; j_call: TRBJ1-5; cdr3_aa: ASSWGQGSQPQH
clone_size: once; v_call: TRBV19; j_call: TRBJ2-2; cdr3_aa: ASSLVTGELF
clone_size: .; v_call: TRBV7-9; j_call: TRBJ1-3; cdr3_aa: ASSLARGNTIY
clone_size: .; v_call: TRBV6-5; j_call: TRBJ1-2; cdr3_aa: ASSKQGASGYT
clone_size: once; v_call: TRBV10-2; j_call: TRBJ1-2; cdr3_aa: ASTRTPGEGYT
clone_size: .; v_call: TRBV7-6; j_call: TRBJ2-5; cdr3_aa: ASSWDPDRGNLETQY
clone_size: .; v_call: TRBV28; j_call: TRBJ2-7; cdr3_aa: ASSHRTSDHYEQY
clone_size: .; v_call: TRBV9; j_call: TRBJ2-3; cdr3_aa: ASSDRTGSTDTQY
clone_size: many; v_call: TRBV7-9; j_call: TRBJ2-7; cdr3_aa: ASSLSGRSGGTYEQY
clone_size: .; v_call: TRBV10-1; j_call: TRBJ2-1; cdr3_aa: ASSEYQGNGNEQF
clone_size: .; v_call: TRBV6-5; j_call: TRBJ1-1; cdr3_aa: ASSFADKDTEAS
clone_size: .; v_call: TRBV7-3; j_call: TRBJ1-6; cdr3_aa: ASSLLAGGNSPLH
clone_size: .; v_call: TRBV4-2; j_call: TRBJ2-5; cdr3_aa: ASSRKVGLAGDYFEETQY
clone_size: .; v_call: TRBV5-4; j_call: TRBJ1-1; cdr3_aa: ASSLYRDTAF
clone_size: .; v_call: TRBV6-1; j_call: TRBJ2-1; cdr3_aa: ASSEAGGTREF
clone_size: once; v_call: TRBV2; j_call: TRBJ1-1; cdr3_aa: ASSATGDSTREAF
clone_size: .; v_call: TRBV2; j_call: TRBJ1-5; cdr3_aa: ASSEIGVGNQPQH
clone_size: .; v_call: TRBV18; j_call: TRBJ1-4; cdr3_aa: ASSPRSGLFEKLF
clone_size: .; v_call: TRBV7-3; j_call: TRBJ2-7; cdr3_aa: ASSISGGSSYEQY
clone_size: once; v_call: TRBV3-1/TRBV3-2; j_call: TRBJ1-1; cdr3_aa: ASSPFGQGTEAF
clone_size: .; v_call: TRBV7-3; j_call: TRBJ1-1; cdr3_aa: ASSARQLNHATEAF
clone_size: .; v_call: TRBV21-1; j_call: TRBJ2-7; cdr3_aa: ASSNQDRALPYEQY
clone_size: .; v_call: TRBV2; j_call: TRBJ1-2; cdr3_aa: ASKANYGYT
clone_size: .; v_call: TRBV28; j_call: TRBJ1-2; cdr3_aa: ATFGAPRYGYT
clone_size: .; v_call: TRBV9; j_call: TRBJ2-7; cdr3_aa: ASSVAPEGYEQY
clone_size: .; v_call: TRBV6-2/TRBV6-3; j_call: TRBJ2-5; cdr3_aa: ASSYDTSGARETQY
clone_size: many; v_call: TRBV9; j_call: TRBJ1-1; cdr3_aa: ASSVQARAKNTEAF
clone_size: once; v_call: TRBV3-1/TRBV3-2; j_call: TRBJ1-1; cdr3_aa: ASSQGSGADTEAF
clone_size: once; v_call: TRBV28; j_call: TRBJ1-4; cdr3_aa: ASGQGGNEKLF
clone_size: once; v_call: TRBV29-1; j_call: TRBJ2-1; cdr3_aa: SVSTQQGLEQF
clone_size: .; v_call: TRBV5-1; j_call: TRBJ1-6; cdr3_aa: ASSIVVDSPLH
clone_size: .; v_call: TRBV5-1; j_call: TRBJ2-2; cdr3_aa: ASSAHDRRGNTGELF
clone_size: .; v_call: TRBV28; j_call: TRBJ2-3; cdr3_aa: ASSLPLAGTDTQY
clone_size: .; v_call: TRBV4-1; j_call: TRBJ2-7; cdr3_aa: ASSQEGRGGSYEQY
clone_size: .; v_call: TRBV7-3; j_call: TRBJ2-1; cdr3_aa: ASSSGSSYNEQF
clone_size: once; v_call: TRBV18; j_call: TRBJ2-7; cdr3_aa: ASSPRLAGVHEQY
clone_size: .; v_call: TRBV10-2; j_call: TRBJ1-1; cdr3_aa: ASSVNIVETEAF
clone_size: .; v_call: TRBV3-1/TRBV3-2; j_call: TRBJ2-5; cdr3_aa: ASSQGFRGVGETQY
clone_size: .; v_call: TRBV6-5; j_call: TRBJ2-2; cdr3_aa: ASRLQGNTGELF
clone_size: .; v_call: TRBV2; j_call: TRBJ2-3; cdr3_aa: ARGGSLKGADTQY
clone_size: .; v_call: TRBV3-1/TRBV3-2; j_call: TRBJ1-5; cdr3_aa: ASSRDTNQPQH
clone_size: .; v_call: TRBV4-1; j_call: TRBJ2-5; cdr3_aa: ASSQEGHETQY
clone_size: .; v_call: TRBV7-3; j_call: TRBJ2-5; cdr3_aa: ASSLGIQETQY
clone_size: .; v_call: TRBV19; j_call: TRBJ1-5; cdr3_aa: ASRMTGGNQPQH
clone_size: .; v_call: TRBV5-4; j_call: TRBJ2-3; cdr3_aa: ASSLQGSHTDTQY
clone_size: .; v_call: TRBV7-3; j_call: TRBJ2-4; cdr3_aa: ASSLTGGADIQY
clone_size: .; v_call: TRBV9; j_call: TRBJ2-7; cdr3_aa: ASSVFQGYEQY
clone_size: once; v_call: TRBV29-1; j_call: TRBJ1-1; cdr3_aa: SAVYGMNTEAF
clone_size: .; v_call: TRBV12-3/TRBV12-4; j_call: TRBJ1-1; cdr3_aa: ASSPTTGTEAF
clone_size: .; v_call: TRBV5-1; j_call: TRBJ1-1; cdr3_aa: ASSLRTRQPEAF
clone_size: .; v_call: TRBV6-1; j_call: TRBJ1-1; cdr3_aa: ASSEAWGDEAF
clone_size: .; v_call: TRBV19; j_call: TRBJ2-2; cdr3_aa: ASSTLSGELF